These T cell receptor beta chains were read from a single sample in a study of T cell responses to AZD1222 COVID-19 vaccine. Only in-frame clones appear in the TCRdb table, and some are missing; sequencing was by immunoSEQ multiplex PCR. In the table there are over 60,000 clones, about nine tenths of which are singletons. Source: peripheral blood, taken on day 0 of AZD1222 vaccination. The receptors stem from an adult in good health. CDR3s include the opening cysteine and the closing phenylalanine or tryptophan. Each record gives: CDR3 protein, CDR3 DNA, V gene, clone size, D gene, CDR3 length, J gene. D genes are given only for firm matches. Some rows have no size entry. The others give once, few or many, or a class for an expanded clone.

CDR3: CASSLRRGGSYEQYF; DNA: TGTGCCAGCAGCCTGAGGCGGGGGGGTTCCTACGAGCAGTACTTC; V: TRBV7-2; size: -; D: TRBD2; length: 15; J: TRBJ2-7
CDR3: CASRTEAGAEAFF; DNA: TGTGCCAGCAGAACAGAAGCGGGGGCTGAAGCTTTCTTT; V: TRBV2; size: -; D: -; length: 13; J: TRBJ1-1
CDR3: CASSTRGDYGYTF; DNA: TGTGCCAGCAGTACCAGGGGGGACTATGGCTACACCTTC; V: TRBV6-5; size: few; D: TRBD1; length: 13; J: TRBJ1-2
CDR3: CASSFGTSTGEQFF; DNA: TGTGCCAGCAGCTTCGGGACTTCAACGGGCGAGCAGTTCTTC; V: TRBV11-3; size: -; D: -; length: 14; J: TRBJ2-1
CDR3: CASSWTARDNSPLHF; DNA: TGTGCCAGCAGTTGGACAGCGCGGGATAATTCACCCCTCCACTTT; V: TRBV6-5; size: -; D: -; length: 15; J: TRBJ1-6
CDR3: CACEKGKVYF; DNA: TGTGCCTGCGAAAAGGGGAAGGTGTACTTC; V: TRBV30; size: -; D: -; length: 10; J: TRBJ2-7
CDR3: CATQGAAFF; DNA: TGTGCCACCCAGGGGGCAGCTTTCTTT; V: TRBV24-1; size: -; D: TRBD1; length: 9; J: TRBJ1-1
CDR3: CASSYGQGVDYGYTF; DNA: TGTGCCAGCAGCTATGGACAGGGTGTAGACTATGGCTACACCTTC; V: TRBV7-8; size: once; D: TRBD1; length: 15; J: TRBJ1-2
CDR3: CASGLETLYQETQYF; DNA: TGTGCTAGTGGTTTGGAAACATTGTACCAAGAGACCCAGTACTTC; V: TRBV12-5; size: -; D: -; length: 15; J: TRBJ2-5
CDR3: CASSDSGQGHGYTF; DNA: TGTGCCAGCAGTGACTCTGGACAGGGACATGGCTACACCTTC; V: TRBV6-4; size: -; D: TRBD1; length: 14; J: TRBJ1-2
CDR3: CASSDFRGDTQYF; DNA: TGCGCCAGCAGTGACTTCCGGGGGGATACGCAGTATTTT; V: TRBV10-2; size: -; D: -; length: 13; J: TRBJ2-3
CDR3: CASSYRDRVYEQYF; DNA: TGTGCCAGCAGTTACAGGGACAGGGTCTACGAGCAGTACTTC; V: TRBV6-5; size: -; D: TRBD1; length: 14; J: TRBJ2-7
CDR3: CAWSVRLENIQYF; DNA: TGTGCCTGGAGTGTACGGCTCGAAAACATTCAGTACTTC; V: TRBV30; size: -; D: -; length: 13; J: TRBJ2-4
CDR3: CASSLSPSGGLDTQYF; DNA: TGTGCCAGCAGCCTAAGTCCTAGCGGGGGCCTGGATACGCAGTATTTT; V: TRBV7-3; size: -; D: TRBD2; length: 16; J: TRBJ2-3
CDR3: CASSMTGLTQYF; DNA: TGTGCCAGCAGTATGACAGGTTTGACCCAGTACTTC; V: TRBV12-3/TRBV12-4; size: -; D: -; length: 12; J: TRBJ2-5
CDR3: CAWSEPGQGEKLFF; DNA: TGTGCCTGGAGTGAACCGGGACAGGGTGAAAAACTGTTTTTT; V: TRBV30; size: -; D: TRBD1; length: 14; J: TRBJ1-4
CDR3: CASSQGSSSQPQHF; DNA: TGTGCCAGCAGCCAAGGGTCAAGCAGTCAGCCCCAGCATTTT; V: TRBV16; size: few; D: -; length: 14; J: TRBJ1-5
CDR3: CASRPRDNYGYTF; DNA: TGTGCCAGTAGACCCCGGGACAACTATGGCTACACCTTC; V: TRBV19; size: -; D: -; length: 13; J: TRBJ1-2